The clone carrying this T cell receptor beta chain was found once. This CDR3 is 15 amino acids long. The J segment lost 6 bases and the V segment lost 6 bases, leaving 6 bases of the junction unmatched. In germline, CDR1 is SGHVS, CDR2 FQNEAQ. The data are from a study of blood T cell repertoires in COVID-19. Whole-study context: Both acute and convalescent COVID-19 samples were obtained from the United States, Italy and Spain. The analysed material was cDNA or gDNA that came from T cells, B-cell-depleted T cells, or PBMCs.

In the authors' methods: Cell counts per sample came from amplifying reference gene primers. Repertoires were generated with immunoSEQ multiplex PCR, while TCRdb's copy carries only in-frame clones and drops some. V and J calls and clone size come straight from that table; D and trimming were deduced from the DNA. Among roughly 190,000 clones listed, 84% were seen once. Sequenced: peripheral blood. V usage is TRBV7-8 and J usage is TRBJ2-1; TRBD2 agrees at 12 bases. This clonotype was sampled from a man under 40 with active or convalescent COVID-19. The CDR3 DNA sequence: TGTGCCAGCAGTAATCGGACTAGCGGGGCCAATGAGCAGTTCTTC. Its translation is CASSNRTSGANEQFF.